Below, 21 T cell receptor beta chains from the same sample are listed, as sequenced in a study of blood T cells in healthy people across ages. Through a sample-barcoded 5' primer and a J-beta primer mix, a second PCR was run for 7 to 11 cycles. TCRdb re-analysed the 5' RACE reads in MiXCR, keeping a single row per CDR3 protein. The table shows about 400,000 distinct CDR3 sequences, with about half occurring only once. Sequencing was done on a sample of blood. The receptors originated from a man between 60 and 75 years old in good health.

The chain links TRBV4-3 to TRBJ2-5; D call uncertain. Germline V gene lookup returns CDR1 LGHNA and CDR2 YSLEER. V was pared by 0 bases and J by 1 base, with 9 bases between. The CDR3 is made up of 15 amino acids. Written as DNA, the CDR3 is TGCGCCAGCAGCCAAGATAGGGCAGCCCAAGAGACCCAGTACTTC. Translating it yields CASSQDRAAQETQYF.

J is TRBJ1-6 and V is TRBV7-2; no reliable D call. There are 14 residues in the CDR3. The germline CDR1 and CDR2 sequences are SGHTA and FQGNSA. Trimming shortened V by 5 bases and J by 10 bases, and 15 bases separated the two germline ends. The CDR3 region is CASSPYLGKSPLHF. CDR3 in DNA: TGTGCCAGCAGCCCATACTTGGGGAAGTCACCCCTCCACTTT.

This clonotype was seen a handful of times. J is TRBJ2-7 and V is TRBV4-2, with TRBD2 matching over 9 bases. V was pared by 0 bases and J by 0 bases, with 3 bases of the junction left unmatched. Germline CDR1 reads LGHNA; CDR2 reads YNFKEQ. The CDR3 sequence is 16 residues long. DNA of the CDR3: TGTGCCAGCAGCCAAGAGGTAGCGGGGGCCTCCTACGAGCAGTACTTC. It is translated as CASSQEVAGASYEQYF.

This chain links TRBV2 with TRBJ2-5; 7 positions agree with TRBD1. The last part of the DNA fits TRBJ2-7 better; the J call may be wrong. This CDR3 region has 16 residues. Germline V gene sequence: CDR1 SNHLY, CDR2 FYNNEI. This CDR3 reads CASSEAVTDSGGEQYF. The CDR3 nucleotides are TGTGCCAGCAGTGAAGCGGTTACAGATTCAGGGGGCGAGCAGTACTTC.

The V call is TRBV7-9, the J call TRBJ1-2, with unresolved D. Germline V gene sequence: CDR1 SEHNR, CDR2 FQNEAQ (reference sequence). Trimming removed 0 bases from V and 4 bases from J, with 9 bases in between. The CDR3 runs to 14 residues. The DNA of the CDR3 is TGTGCCAGCAGCTTAGCGGGGAATCGCTATGGCTACACCTTC. The encoded protein is CASSLAGNRYGYTF.

The V call is TRBV20-1, the J call TRBJ2-4, with D tentatively TRBD2 (6 bases). CDR1 and CDR2 (germline): DFQATT, SNEGSKA (reference sequence). The V gene lost 5 bases and the J gene lost 0 bases, with 14 bases spanning the gap. This CDR3 contains 15 residues. CDR3 bases: TGCAGTGCTTCTCCCCCTAGCGAAGCCAAAAACATTCAGTACTTC. As protein: CSASPPSEAKNIQYF.

This clonotype has a handful of counts. In DNA, the CDR3 is TGTGCCAGCAGCTTTACTAGCGGGGGGTCCGCCTACAATGAGCAGTTCTTC. Encoded protein: CASSFTSGGSAYNEQFF. This rearrangement joins TRBV7-6 to TRBJ2-1, with 12 bases matching TRBD2. V gave up 3 bases and J gave up 2 bases; unmatched junction bases: 5. The CDR3 runs 17 residues. The V gene's germline CDR1 is SGHVS and CDR2 FNYEAQ.

V is TRBV11-2 and J is TRBJ1-2, with a possible D match to TRBD1 (5 bases). The CDR3 totals 13 residues. V lost 4 bases and J 8 bases, leaving 14 bases between the germline ends. Germline V CDR1 and CDR2: SGHAT, FQNNGV. CDR3 residues: CASSWGQGRGYTF. The CDR3 region has the DNA TGTGCCAGCAGCTGGGGCCAGGGCAGGGGCTACACCTTC.

A word on this clonotype: One base away lies a much larger clone, so this may be a sequencing read error. This chain uses TRBV20-1 with TRBJ2-1; the D is unclear. The J call may not be correct, given that the DNA end is closer to TRBJ2-7. The CDR3 contains 12 residues. In germline, CDR1 is DFQATT, CDR2 SNEGSKA (reference sequence). CDR3 sequence: CSAREDLYGQYF. CDR3 coding DNA: TGCAGTGCTAGAGAGGACCTGTACGGGCAGTACTTC.

The V and J genes are TRBV12-3 or TRBV12-4 and TRBJ1-2; perhaps TRBD1 as D (5 bases). V was clipped by 6 bases and J by 9 bases, with 14 bases between them. This CDR3 is 12 amino acids long. The CDR3 sequence: CASRGLSNSYTF. The CDR3 bases are TGTGCCAGCAGGGGACTTTCCAATAGCTACACCTTC.

The chain couples TRBV5-5 to TRBJ2-1; a possible D gene is TRBD1 (6 bases). Germline CDR1 SGHKS, CDR2 YYEKEE (reference sequence). The length of the CDR3 is 12 residues. V lost 3 bases, J lost 9 bases, and 10 bases lay in between. The CDR3, as DNA: TGTGCCAGCAGCTCGGACAGTCCTGAGCAGTTCTTC. Translated: CASSSDSPEQFF.

The rearrangement links TRBV6-5 to TRBJ2-7, with 12 positions matching TRBD2. The V and J ends lost 0 bases and 3 bases, in that order; junction bases with no gene match: 6. Germline V gene sequence: CDR1 MNHEY, CDR2 SVGAGI. The CDR3 consists of 17 residues. CDR3 nucleotide sequence: TGTGCCAGCAGTTACTCCCACCTAGCGGGAGGGTACTACGAGCAGTACTTC. Translating gives CASSYSHLAGGYYEQYF.

This chain connects TRBV20-1 to TRBJ2-1; maybe TRBD2 (6 bases). The CDR3 loop spans 18 amino acids. V shed 0 bases and J shed 8 bases, with 26 bases lying between them. Germline V gives CDR1 DFQATT, CDR2 SNEGSKA (reference sequence). CDR3 DNA sequence: TGCAGTGCTAGAGATCCCCCCCCCAATCGGGCGGGGACGGATGAGCAGTTCTTC. Protein sequence: CSARDPPPNRAGTDEQFF.

A note on this clonotype: A much larger clonotype is one base distant, so this may be a read error. The chain uses TRBV9 and TRBJ2-1; D ambiguous. The CDR3 spans 14 residues. V lost 2 bases and J lost 4, with 10 bases in between. Germline loops: CDR1 SGDLS, CDR2 YYNGEE. As DNA, the CDR3 is TGTGCCAGCAGCGTTGAAGGCAGGTACAATGAGCAGTTCTTC. Its translation: CASSVEGRYNEQFF.

This clonotype was detected a few times. The rearrangement joins TRBV5-1 to TRBJ2-6; D is perhaps TRBD1 (6 bases). This CDR3 is 18 amino acids long. V shed 0 bases and J shed 0 bases, with 13 bases lying between them. Germline CDR1 SGHRS, CDR2 YFSETQ. Here the CDR3 DNA reads TGCGCCAGCAGCTTGGCACAGGGCGGCAACTCTGGGGCCAACGTCCTGACTTTC. Translation: CASSLAQGGNSGANVLTF.

The V gene is TRBV5-4, the J gene TRBJ2-3; 12 bases are shared with TRBD2. The CDR3 has 17 residues. Germline lookup yields CDR1 SGHNT and CDR2 YYREEE (reference sequence). V was pared by 4 bases and J by 5 bases, with 11 bases of the junction left unmatched. CDR3 nucleotide sequence: TGTGCCAGCAGCAAGACTAGCGGGGGACCTCGGGGAGATACGCAGTATTTT. Translated, it gives CASSKTSGGPRGDTQYF.

This clonotype was detected only a few times. This sequence joins TRBV6-1 and TRBJ2-3, with 11 bases fitting TRBD2. The trim removed 8 bases at V and 2 bases at J, leaving 6 bases unmatched. The CDR3 has 15 amino acids. Germline assignment: CDR1 MNHNS and CDR2 SASEGT. The CDR3 loop reads CASASGRPNTDTQYF. DNA of the CDR3: TGTGCCAGCGCTAGCGGGAGGCCTAACACAGATACGCAGTATTTT.

The rearrangement joins TRBV20-1 to TRBJ2-7, with 8 bases matching TRBD2. CDR3 size: 16 residues. The V segment lost 1 base and the J segment 3 bases; nucleotides outside the gene matches: 11. CDR1 DFQATT and CDR2 SNEGSKA come from the germline V gene (reference sequence). The CDR3: CSARGSVSGNIYEQYF. The CDR3 nucleotides are TGCAGTGCTAGAGGTTCGGTTAGCGGGAACATCTACGAGCAGTACTTC.

The chain recombines TRBV3-1 with TRBJ2-4; D is ambiguous. CDR3 length: 16 amino acids. Germline CDR1 is LGHDT and CDR2 is YNNKEL (reference sequence). The germline V and J ends were trimmed by 3 bases and 0 bases, with 12 bases remaining between them. CDR3 in DNA: TGTGCCAGCAGCCACTCGGCCACACTAGCCAAAAACATTCAGTACTTC. Translating it yields CASSHSATLAKNIQYF.

There are a few counts of this clonotype. The J gene is TRBJ2-1, the V gene TRBV4-3, with D possibly being TRBD2 (6 bases). The ends were cut back, 3 bases at V and 12 bases at J, with 21 bases in the middle. CDR3 length: 15 residues. Germline loops: CDR1 LGHNA, CDR2 YSLEER. CDR3 nucleotide sequence: TGCGCCAGCAGCCAGGGGGGATCGACGGGACGGGGGCAGTTCTTC. This codes for CASSQGGSTGRGQFF.

In this sample, this clonotype turned up a few times. This sequence joins TRBV15 and TRBJ2-3; D possibly corresponds to TRBD2 (5 bases). The CDR3 is 15 amino acids. V dropped 1 base and J dropped 5 bases, with 13 bases sitting between them. Germline V CDR1 and CDR2: LNHNV, YYDKDF (reference sequence). This CDR3 is CATSRGGMVGDTQYF. Here the CDR3 DNA reads TGTGCCACCAGCAGAGGAGGGATGGTGGGAGATACGCAGTATTTT.